This TCR beta chain was found in a study of regulatory T cells in long-lasting Graves disease. About this clonotype: This may arise from a read error, as a much more abundant clone is one base away.

Libraries of TCR beta came from iRepertoire HTBI primers plus Arm-PCR of CDR3 regions. TCRdb itself ran the multiplex PCR reads through MiXCR, one entry per CDR3 protein. Of 560,000 or so distinct CDR3 sequences in the sample, 15% to 20% are singletons; the top ten hold 12%. Noted time point: newly diagnosed GD, antithyroid drugs for less than 3 months. From RNA extracted from PBMCs, the TCR library was made. The CDR3 loop spans 14 amino acids. V lost 5 bases, J lost 5 bases, and 12 bases lay in between. CDR1 SGHAT and CDR2 FQNNGV come from the germline V gene. These data were also filed under a second study, of T cells in Graves' hyperthyroidism and ophthalmopathy.

The rearrangement uses TRBV11-2 and TRBJ1-4; D remains ambiguous. The origin of this receptor is a man between 18 and 29 years old with Graves disease. The sequencing here drew on peripheral blood mononuclear cells (PBMCs), taken at new diagnosis, from a patient treated with antithyroid drugs. The CDR3 DNA is TGTGCCAGCAGCCCGGCCGGCCCAAATGAAAAACTGTTTTTT. Translation gives CASSPAGPNEKLFF.